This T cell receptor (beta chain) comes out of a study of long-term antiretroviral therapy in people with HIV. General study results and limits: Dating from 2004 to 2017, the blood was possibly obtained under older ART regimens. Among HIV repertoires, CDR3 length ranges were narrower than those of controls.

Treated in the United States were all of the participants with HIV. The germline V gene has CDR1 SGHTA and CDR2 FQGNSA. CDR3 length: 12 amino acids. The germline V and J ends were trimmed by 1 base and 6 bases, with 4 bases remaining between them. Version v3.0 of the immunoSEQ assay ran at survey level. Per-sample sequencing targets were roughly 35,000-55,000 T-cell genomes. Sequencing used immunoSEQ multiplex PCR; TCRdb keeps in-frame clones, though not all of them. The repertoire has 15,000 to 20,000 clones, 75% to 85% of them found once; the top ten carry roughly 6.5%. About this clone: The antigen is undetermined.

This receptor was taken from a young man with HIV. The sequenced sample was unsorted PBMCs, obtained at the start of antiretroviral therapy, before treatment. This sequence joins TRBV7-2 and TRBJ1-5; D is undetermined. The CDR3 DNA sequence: TGTGCCAGCAGCTTAGGGACTCAGCCCCAGCATTTT. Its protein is CASSLGTQPQHF. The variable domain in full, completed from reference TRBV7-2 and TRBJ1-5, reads GAGVSQSPSNKVTEKGKDVELRCDPISGHTALYWYRQSLGQGLEFLIYFQGNSAPDKSGLPSDRFSAERTGGSVSTLTIQRTQQEDSAVYLCASSLGTQPQHFGDGTRLSIL.